The rows below give T cell receptor beta chains drawn from one sample of a study of blood T cells in healthy people across ages. Using its own MiXCR run on the 5' RACE reads, TCRdb lists one record per CDR3 protein. The sample contains hundreds of thousands of distinct CDR3 sequences, 20% to 30% of which appear only once. This sample also belongs to another study, concerning T cells of mothers and their children.

Sequenced input: blood. These receptors came from a boy aged 5 to 17 in good health. The CDR3 runs from the conserved cysteine through the conserved F or W. The D gene is left open where the match is weak. Clone size, where shown, is once, few, many, or a class for clones that have expanded.

>TRBJ2-7|NA|TRBD2|TRBV20-1
CSASPTSGAYEQYF
TGCAGTGCTAGCCCCACTAGCGGGGCCTACGAGCAGTACTTC
>TRBJ2-1|NA|NA|TRBV7-9
CASSFLDAASYNEQFF
TGTGCCAGCAGCTTTCTCGACGCGGCCTCCTACAATGAGCAGTTCTTC
>TRBJ2-1|few|TRBD1|TRBV7-3
CASSYSPGQGLNEQFF
TGTGCCAGCAGCTACTCCCCTGGACAGGGTTTGAATGAGCAGTTCTTC
>TRBJ2-7|NA|NA|TRBV7-9
CASSLASGGAGSYEQYF
TGTGCCAGCAGCTTAGCGTCGGGCGGGGCCGGATCCTACGAGCAGTACTTC
>TRBJ2-5|NA|TRBD2|TRBV20-1
CSARDYGDRGLAGEETQYF
TGCAGTGCTAGAGATTACGGGGACAGGGGACTAGCGGGGGAAGAGACCCAGTACTTC
>TRBJ2-7|NA|NA|TRBV18
CASSPYTGSPPYEQYF
TGTGCCAGCTCACCCTATACAGGTTCCCCCCCCTACGAGCAGTACTTC
>TRBJ2-5|NA|TRBD2|TRBV19
CASSTTSGRSRYPSTQYF
TGTGCCAGTAGTACAACTAGCGGGAGGTCAAGATACCCGTCTACCCAGTACTTC
>TRBJ1-4|NA|NA|TRBV29-1
CSVEGVRDSTNEKLFF
TGCAGCGTTGAAGGCGTTAGGGACTCAACTAATGAAAAACTGTTTTTT
>TRBJ1-1|few|NA|TRBV4-1
CASSHPGRSEAFF
TGCGCCAGCAGTCATCCGGGCAGGAGTGAAGCTTTCTTT
>TRBJ2-2|NA|NA|TRBV2
CASSRGWGEATGELFF
TGTGCCAGCAGCCGGGGTTGGGGCGAAGCGACCGGGGAGCTGTTTTTT
>TRBJ2-5|few|NA|TRBV7-3
CASSPHREQAYQETQYF
TGTGCCAGCAGCCCTCACCGTGAACAGGCGTACCAAGAGACCCAGTACTTC
>TRBJ1-2|few|NA|TRBV7-9
CASSLVTGPNYGYTF
TGTGCCAGCAGCTTAGTTACAGGGCCTAACTATGGCTACACCTTC
>TRBJ2-7|few|NA|TRBV5-6
CASSFEGLWDEQYF
TGTGCCAGCAGCTTCGAGGGGCTCTGGGACGAGCAGTACTTC
>TRBJ1-2|few|NA|TRBV7-3
CASSLSHGPNYGYTF
TGTGCCAGCAGCTTAAGCCACGGACCTAACTATGGCTACACCTTC
>TRBJ2-7|NA|TRBD2|TRBV15
CATSRDLGTSSEQYF
TGTGCCACCAGCAGAGATCTGGGGACTAGCAGCGAGCAGTACTTC
>TRBJ1-1|NA|NA|TRBV7-2
CASSLAAGGDLNTEAFF
TGTGCCAGCAGCTTAGCGGCCGGGGGCGACCTGAACACTGAAGCTTTCTTT
>TRBJ2-5|NA|TRBD1|TRBV20-1
CSASATGEQTQYF
TGCAGTGCTAGTGCAACAGGGGAACAGACCCAGTACTTC
>TRBJ2-7|few|TRBD2|TRBV4-3
CASSQDMTSGAVSPYEQYF
TGCGCCAGCAGCCAAGATATGACTAGCGGGGCCGTCTCCCCTTACGAGCAGTACTTC